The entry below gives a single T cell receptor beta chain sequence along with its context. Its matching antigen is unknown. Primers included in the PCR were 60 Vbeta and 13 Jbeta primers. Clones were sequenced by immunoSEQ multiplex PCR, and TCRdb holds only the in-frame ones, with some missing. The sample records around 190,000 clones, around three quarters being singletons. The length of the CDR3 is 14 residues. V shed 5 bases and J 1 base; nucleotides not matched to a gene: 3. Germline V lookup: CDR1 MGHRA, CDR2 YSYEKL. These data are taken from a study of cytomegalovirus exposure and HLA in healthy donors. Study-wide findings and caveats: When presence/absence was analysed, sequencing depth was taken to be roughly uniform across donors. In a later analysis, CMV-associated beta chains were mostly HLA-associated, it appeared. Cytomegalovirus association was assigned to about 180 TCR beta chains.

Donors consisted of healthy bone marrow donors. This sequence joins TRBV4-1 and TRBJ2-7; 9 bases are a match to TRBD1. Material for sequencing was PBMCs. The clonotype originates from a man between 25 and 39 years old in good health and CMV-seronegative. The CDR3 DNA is TGCGCCAGCAGCACCGGGACAGGGTCCTACGAGCAGTACTTC. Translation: CASSTGTGSYEQYF.